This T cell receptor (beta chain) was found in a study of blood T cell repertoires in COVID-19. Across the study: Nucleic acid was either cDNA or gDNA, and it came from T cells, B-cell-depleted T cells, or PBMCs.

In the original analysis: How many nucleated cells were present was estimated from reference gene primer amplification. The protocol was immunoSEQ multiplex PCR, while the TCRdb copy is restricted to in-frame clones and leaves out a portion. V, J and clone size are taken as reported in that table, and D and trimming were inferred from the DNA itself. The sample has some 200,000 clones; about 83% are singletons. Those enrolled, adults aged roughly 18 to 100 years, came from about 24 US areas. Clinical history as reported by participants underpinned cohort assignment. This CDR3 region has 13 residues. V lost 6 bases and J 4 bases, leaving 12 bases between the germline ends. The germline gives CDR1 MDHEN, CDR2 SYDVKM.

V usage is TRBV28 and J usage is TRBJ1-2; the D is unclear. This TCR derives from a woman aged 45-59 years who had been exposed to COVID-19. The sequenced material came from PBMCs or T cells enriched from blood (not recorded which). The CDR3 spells CASRTGGVYGYTF. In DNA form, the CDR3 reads TGTGCCAGCAGAACGGGAGGAGTCTATGGCTACACCTTC.